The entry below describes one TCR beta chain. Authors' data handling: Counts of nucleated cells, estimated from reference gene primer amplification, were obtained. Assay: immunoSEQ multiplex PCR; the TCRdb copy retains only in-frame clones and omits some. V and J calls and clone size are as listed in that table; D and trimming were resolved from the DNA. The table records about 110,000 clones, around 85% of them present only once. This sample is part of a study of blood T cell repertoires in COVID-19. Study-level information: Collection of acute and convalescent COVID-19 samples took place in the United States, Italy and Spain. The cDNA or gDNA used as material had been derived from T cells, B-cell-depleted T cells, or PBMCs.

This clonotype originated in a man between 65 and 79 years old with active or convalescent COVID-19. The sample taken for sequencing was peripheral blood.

CDR3 region: CAIKTGEGSGNTIYF. CDR3 sequence (DNA): TGTGCCATCAAGACAGGGGAGGGGTCTGGAAACACCATATATTTT. The chain employs TRBV10-3 and TRBJ1-3, with 8 bases aligning to TRBD1. Germline CDR1 and CDR2: ENHRY and SYGVKD. J lost 1 base, V lost 7 bases, and 6 bases had no gene match. The CDR3 contains 15 residues.